Included here is one TCR beta chain sequence, with context. Its antigen is not known. Antigen-specific CD4+ T cell clonotypes were called by their expansion after viral peptide-pool culture in ViraFEST. Upon completion of about ten days in culture, CD4+ T cells were isolated. SARS-CoV-2 infected the person between March and December 2020, as confirmed by PCR. The repertoire was sequenced with immunoSEQ multiplex PCR; TCRdb's copy has only in-frame clones and lacks some. The sample records approximately 24,000 clones, 60% to 80% being singletons. This sample is part of a study of vaccination effects on CD4 cells after COVID-19. Study results and caveats: Clones from infection and from vaccination both contracted markedly late after vaccination.

Sequencing was performed on CD4+ T cells from PBMCs cultured with SARS-CoV-2 spike peptides, taken before COVID-19 vaccination. This receptor was obtained from a human donor who had a prior SARS-CoV-2 infection.

CDR3 sequence reads: CASSPIRGLDTEAFF. The CDR3 nucleotides are TGTGCCAGCTCACCAATAAGGGGGCTTGACACTGAAGCTTTCTTT. The rearrangement links TRBV18 to TRBJ1-1; TRBD1 matches 7 bases. V shed 2 bases and J 3 bases; nucleotides not matched to a gene: 6. This CDR3 contains 15 residues. The germline V gene encodes CDR1 KGHSH and CDR2 LQKENI.